The rows below give T cell receptor beta chains drawn from one sample of a study of tumor-infiltrating lymphocytes in primary liver carcinoma. TCRdb analysed the multiplex PCR reads with MiXCR anew, one entry per CDR3 protein. Of more than 30,000 distinct CDR3 sequences in the sample, 60% to 80% were seen once. Source material: tumor-adjacent normal liver tissue. These receptors were collected from a man aged 40-50 years with primary liver carcinoma and hepatitis B virus infection. Each CDR3 is given with its conserved first and last residue. Fields, in order: CDR3 protein, CDR3 DNA, clone size, D gene, J gene, V gene. D genes are given only for firm matches. A clone size is listed for some rows: how often the clone was seen (once, few, many), or a class if it is expanded.

cdr3_aa: CANNRTSGSYNEQFF
cdr3_nt: TGCGCCAACAACAGGACTAGCGGTTCCTACAATGAGCAGTTCTTC
clone_size: once
d_call: TRBD2
j_call: TRBJ2-1
v_call: TRBV5-1

cdr3_aa: CASSFDRPRRSSYGYGRYF
cdr3_nt: TGTGCCAGTAGCTTCGACAGGCCCCGACGTTCTTCGTACGGTTACGGGCGGTACTTC
clone_size: .
d_call: .
j_call: TRBJ2-7
v_call: TRBV11-2

cdr3_aa: CSVEFGQSIYGYTF
cdr3_nt: TGCAGCGTCGAGTTTGGACAGTCGATCTATGGCTACACCTTT
clone_size: .
d_call: .
j_call: TRBJ1-2
v_call: TRBV29-1

cdr3_aa: CAISETPGRVINTEAFF
cdr3_nt: TGTGCCATCAGTGAGACTCCGGGACGGGTAATTAACACTGAGGCTTTCTTT
clone_size: .
d_call: .
j_call: TRBJ1-1
v_call: TRBV10-3

cdr3_aa: CACSRRERETQYF
cdr3_nt: TGTGCCTGCAGCCGCAGGGAAAGAGAGACCCAGTACTTC
clone_size: few
d_call: .
j_call: TRBJ2-5
v_call: TRBV6-5

cdr3_aa: CDSSFSGAAETFF
cdr3_nt: TGTGACAGCAGTTTTTCTGGGGCCGCTGAAACTTTCTTT
clone_size: .
d_call: .
j_call: TRBJ1-1
v_call: TRBV12-3/TRBV12-4

cdr3_aa: CTSSIGKTSWASRIGNEQFF
cdr3_nt: TGTACCAGCAGCATAGGAAAGACTAGCTGGGCCTCACGGATCGGCAATGAGCAGTTCTTC
clone_size: once
d_call: TRBD2
j_call: TRBJ2-1
v_call: TRBV11-1

cdr3_aa: CVSSASGGELGYTF
cdr3_nt: TGTGTCAGCAGCGCGTCTGGGGGAGAGCTAGGCTACACCTTC
clone_size: .
d_call: .
j_call: TRBJ1-2
v_call: TRBV7-9

cdr3_aa: CASSEIPGGQGTQYF
cdr3_nt: TGTGCCAGCAGTGAAATACCAGGAGGCCAAGGGACCCAGTACTTC
clone_size: few
d_call: .
j_call: TRBJ2-5
v_call: TRBV6-1

cdr3_aa: CASTSSGSDELFF
cdr3_nt: TGTGCTAGCACTTCTAGCGGGAGCGATGAGCTGTTCTTC
clone_size: few
d_call: TRBD2
j_call: TRBJ2-1
v_call: TRBV6-5

cdr3_aa: CASSLDRYKHYF
cdr3_nt: TGTGCCAGCAGTTTGGACCGGTACAAGCACTACTTC
clone_size: .
d_call: .
j_call: TRBJ2-7
v_call: TRBV12-3/TRBV12-4

cdr3_aa: CACSLGLMNTETFF
cdr3_nt: TGTGCCTGTAGTTTGGGGCTGATGAACACTGAAACTTTCTTT
clone_size: .
d_call: .
j_call: TRBJ1-1
v_call: TRBV12-3/TRBV12-4

cdr3_aa: CASSLAGELSGYTICF
cdr3_nt: TGTGCCAGCAGTTTAGCGGGGGAACTCTCTGGATACACCATATGTTTT
clone_size: .
d_call: .
j_call: TRBJ1-3
v_call: TRBV12-3/TRBV12-4

cdr3_aa: CPSSLALHRREVYNEQFF
cdr3_nt: TGTCCCAGCAGCTTAGCCCTACATCGGCGGGAGGTCTACAATGAGCAGTTCTTC
clone_size: .
d_call: TRBD2
j_call: TRBJ2-1
v_call: TRBV13

cdr3_aa: CASSFSGTGGAKNIQYF
cdr3_nt: TGTGCCAGCAGCTTTTCCGGGACTGGCGGGGCCAAAAACATTCAGTACTTC
clone_size: .
d_call: .
j_call: TRBJ2-4
v_call: TRBV11-1

cdr3_aa: CASNSGPAGVLDTQYF
cdr3_nt: TGTGCCAGCAACTCGGGACCAGCGGGAGTGTTGGATACGCAGTATTTT
clone_size: few
d_call: TRBD2
j_call: TRBJ2-3
v_call: TRBV11-2

cdr3_aa: CTSIEVENTEAFF
cdr3_nt: TGCACCAGCATCGAAGTGGAAAACACTGAAGCTTTCTTT
clone_size: .
d_call: .
j_call: TRBJ1-1
v_call: TRBV10-2

cdr3_aa: CATRREGLALYNEQLF
cdr3_nt: TGTGCCACCCGCCGAGAGGGACTAGCGCTTTACAATGAGCAGTTATTC
clone_size: once
d_call: TRBD2
j_call: TRBJ2-1
v_call: TRBV6-5

cdr3_aa: CAWSRDSREIQYF
cdr3_nt: TGTGCCTGGAGTCGCGATAGCCGGGAGATCCAGTACTTC
clone_size: .
d_call: .
j_call: TRBJ2-5
v_call: TRBV30

cdr3_aa: CASSQGARSPYGYTF
cdr3_nt: TGTGCCAGCAGCCAAGGCGCCAGGAGCCCCTATGGCTACACCTTC
clone_size: .
d_call: .
j_call: TRBJ1-2
v_call: TRBV4-2

cdr3_aa: CASIQSGGQETQYF
cdr3_nt: TGTGCCAGCATCCAAAGCGGCGGCCAAGAGACCCAGTACTTT
clone_size: .
d_call: .
j_call: TRBJ2-5
v_call: TRBV11-2

cdr3_aa: CTSSLHPGQGTDTQYF
cdr3_nt: TGTACCAGCAGTTTACACCCTGGACAGGGGACAGATACGCAGTATTTT
clone_size: .
d_call: TRBD1
j_call: TRBJ2-3
v_call: TRBV28

cdr3_aa: CSVLERGQGYEKYF
cdr3_nt: TGTAGTGTTCTAGAGCGAGGACAGGGCTACGAGAAGTACTTC
clone_size: .
d_call: TRBD1
j_call: TRBJ2-7
v_call: TRBV20-1

cdr3_aa: CASSGSSSSYNVLFF
cdr3_nt: TGTGCCAGCAGCGGCTCTAGCTCATCCTACAATGTGCTGTTCTTC
clone_size: .
d_call: .
j_call: TRBJ2-1
v_call: TRBV11-1